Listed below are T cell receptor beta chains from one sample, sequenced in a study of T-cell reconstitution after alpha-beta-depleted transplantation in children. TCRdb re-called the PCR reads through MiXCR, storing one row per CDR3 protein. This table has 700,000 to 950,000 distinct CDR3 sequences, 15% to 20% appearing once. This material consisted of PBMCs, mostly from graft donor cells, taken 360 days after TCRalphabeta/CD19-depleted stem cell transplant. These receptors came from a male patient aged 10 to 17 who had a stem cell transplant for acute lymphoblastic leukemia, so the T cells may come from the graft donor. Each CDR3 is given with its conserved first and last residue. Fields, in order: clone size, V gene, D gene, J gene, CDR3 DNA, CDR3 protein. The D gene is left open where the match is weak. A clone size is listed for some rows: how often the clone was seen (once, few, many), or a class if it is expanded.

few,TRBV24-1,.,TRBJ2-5,TGTGCCACCAGTGATTTCGGGAGTAAAGAGACCCAGTACTTC,CATSDFGSKETQYF
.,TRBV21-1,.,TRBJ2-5,TGTGCCAGCAGCCCGGAGGGAAGGGGCCAAGAGACCCAGTACTTC,CASSPEGRGQETQYF
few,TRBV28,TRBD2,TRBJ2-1,TGTGCCAGCAGTCCCCGCTACTTGACTAGCGGGTCCTACAATGAGCAGTTCTTC,CASSPRYLTSGSYNEQFF
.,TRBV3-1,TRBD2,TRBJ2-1,TGTGCCAGCAGCCATTATAGAGGGAGGGACAATGAGCAGTTCTTC,CASSHYRGRDNEQFF
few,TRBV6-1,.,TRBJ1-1,TGTGCCAGCAGTCGGGGTTCGGAGGGCCGTGAAGCTTTCTTT,CASSRGSEGREAFF
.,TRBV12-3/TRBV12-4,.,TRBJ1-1,TGTGCCAGCAGGGGTGCGCGGACGAACACTGAAGCTTTCTTT,CASRGARTNTEAFF
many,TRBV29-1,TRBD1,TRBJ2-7,TGCAGCGCGGGGACAGGGTCCTACGAGCAGTACTTC,CSAGTGSYEQYF
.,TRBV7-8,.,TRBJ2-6,TGTGCCAGCAGCCCGACGAGGGCTGGGGCCAACGTCCTGACTTTC,CASSPTRAGANVLTF
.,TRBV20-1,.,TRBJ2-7,TGCAGTGCTAGAGATCCCGGGACACCCTCCTACGAGCAGTACTTC,CSARDPGTPSYEQYF
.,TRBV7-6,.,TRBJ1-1,TGTGCCAGCAGCTTAGCCGTATGGGGGGCCTCGAACACTGAAGCTTTCTTT,CASSLAVWGASNTEAFF
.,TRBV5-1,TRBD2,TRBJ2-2,TGCGCCAGCAGCTTGGCCCTCCTAGCGGGAGGGGCCACCGGGGAGCTGTTTTTT,CASSLALLAGGATGELFF
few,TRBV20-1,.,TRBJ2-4,TGCAGTGCTCCGCCAGCCCCCCTGGCCAAAAACATTCAGTACTTC,CSAPPAPLAKNIQYF
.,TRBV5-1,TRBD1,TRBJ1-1,TGCGCCAGCAGCTCACGACAGGGTCTTTCTGAAGCTTTCTTT,CASSSRQGLSEAFF
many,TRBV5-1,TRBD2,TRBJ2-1,TGCGCCAGCAGCTGGGGCGGGGGCTCCTACAATGAGCAGTTCTTC,CASSWGGGSYNEQFF